Shown below are 10 T cell receptor beta chains from a single sample sequenced in a study of T cell responses to AZD1222 COVID-19 vaccine. Sequenced by immunoSEQ multiplex PCR; TCRdb stores in-frame clones only, minus some. The table shows over 150,000 clones, with around 87% occurring only once. Here the sequenced sample was peripheral blood, taken 28 days after the second AZD1222 dose. The source of these receptors is an adult who received the AZD1222 COVID-19 vaccine.

V and J are TRBV29-1 and TRBJ2-7; D gene ambiguous. Germline V lookup: CDR1 SQVTM, CDR2 ANQGSEA. The CDR3 extends over 13 amino acids. Trimming stripped 4 bases from V and 2 bases from J, with 12 bases between. The CDR3 coding sequence is TGCAGCGTTGGTCCCGGCTCCCCCTACGAGCAGTACTTC. Translated: CSVGPGSPYEQYF.

This clone has a handful of counts. The chain links TRBV5-4 to TRBJ1-1; D is undetermined. V dropped 6 bases and J dropped 8 bases, with 11 bases sitting between them. CDR3 length: 11 residues. Per germline, CDR1 SGHNT and CDR2 YYREEE (reference sequence). CDR3 sequence reads: CASNLGFEAFF. The DNA of the CDR3 is TGTGCCAGCAACCTGGGTTTCGAAGCTTTCTTT.

The J gene is TRBJ1-5, the V gene TRBV20-1; D unclear. V was clipped by 3 bases and J by 11 bases, with 11 bases between them. CDR1 is DFQATT and CDR2 is SNEGSKA in the germline V gene (reference sequence). The CDR3 spans 11 residues. The CDR3: CSASWGIAQHF. The CDR3 nucleotides are TGCAGTGCTAGTTGGGGTATAGCCCAGCATTTT.

The chain recombines TRBV27 with TRBJ1-2, with no clear D. V lost 5 bases and J lost 1, with 14 bases in between. Germline V gene lookup returns CDR1 MNHEY and CDR2 SMNVEV (reference sequence). There are 15 residues in the CDR3. The CDR3 DNA reads TGTGCCAGCAGTCCAGACCTGGTAATTAACTATGGCTACACCTTC. Protein: CASSPDLVINYGYTF.

This chain joins TRBV2 and TRBJ2-1; D ambiguous. Germline V gene lookup returns CDR1 SNHLY and CDR2 FYNNEI. V was clipped by 4 bases and J by 3 bases, with 1 base between them. CDR3 length: 11 residues. CDR3 bases: TGTGCCAGCAGTGGCTACAATGAGCAGTTCTTC. This codes for CASSGYNEQFF.

The rearrangement joins TRBV13 to TRBJ1-2, with D hard to call. The CDR3 extends over 16 amino acids. Germline V lookup: CDR1 PRHDT, CDR2 FYEKMQ (reference sequence). Trimming cost V 4 bases and J 4 bases, with 19 bases left between them. CDR3 in amino acids: CASSSRMGKRTYGYTF. CDR3 sequence (DNA): TGTGCCAGCAGCTCGCGTATGGGGAAACGAACCTATGGCTACACCTTC.

The gene calls are TRBV9 and TRBJ2-3, with D perhaps given as TRBD1 or TRBD2 (5 bases each). The CDR3 is made up of 15 amino acids. In germline, CDR1 is SGDLS, CDR2 YYNGEE. Trimming shortened V by 7 bases and J by 1 base, and 16 bases separated the two germline ends. The CDR3 bases are TGTGCCAGCGGACCCCGGGGCTCCCGCACAGATACGCAGTATTTT. This translates into CASGPRGSRTDTQYF.

CDR3 sequence: CASRAGRGNEQFF. As DNA, the CDR3 is TGTGCCAGCCGGGCTGGCAGGGGCAATGAGCAGTTCTTC. The V and J genes are TRBV7-3 and TRBJ2-1, with D perhaps matching TRBD1 (6 bases). Germline CDR1 SGHTA, CDR2 FQGTGA. V was cut by 8 bases and J by 6 bases, with 14 bases left in between. The CDR3 extends over 13 amino acids.

In nucleotides, the CDR3 is TGTGCCTGGGGGTCCGGGGGGAAGACCTTC. Its translation: CAWGSGGKTF. The J gene is TRBJ1-2, the V gene TRBV30, with D possibly being TRBD1 (5 bases). Germline assignment: CDR1 GTSNPN and CDR2 SVGIG (reference sequence). The V end lost 5 bases, the J end lost 14 bases, and 15 bases lay between the germline ends. This CDR3 contains 10 residues.

The V gene is TRBV20-1, the J gene TRBJ2-4; D gene unclear. Germline V gives CDR1 DFQATT, CDR2 SNEGSKA (reference sequence). The CDR3 consists of 14 residues. Trimming removed 3 bases from V and 1 base from J, with 10 bases in between. As DNA, the CDR3 is TGCAGTGCTAGTTTCGTGGGCGCCAAAAACATTCAGTACTTC. Encoded protein: CSASFVGAKNIQYF.